This TCR beta chain was identified during a study of blood T cells in healthy people across ages. A word on this clonotype: The antigen is undetermined.

The sample providers were healthy Caucasian people from Russia, aged roughly 6 to 95. For the second PCR, which ran for roughly 6 to 12 cycles, a sample-barcoded 5' primer and a J-beta primer mix were used. TCRdb reprocessed the 5' RACE reads via MiXCR and lists one record per CDR3 protein. The table records some 860,000 distinct CDR3 sequences, just over 55% of them present only once. The CDR3 extends over 16 amino acids. Unmatched junction bases numbered 6, after V lost 2 bases and J lost 5 bases. CDR1 MNHNY and CDR2 SVGAGI come from the germline V gene (reference sequence). General study results and limits: The study lacked donor CMV status, which possibly confounded expanded clonotype changes.

The sequenced sample consisted of blood. The J gene is TRBJ1-5, the V gene TRBV6-6, with TRBD1 identical over 10 bases. The TCR was taken from a man aged 35-49 years in good health. CDR3 residues: CASSYTLGTGDQPQHF. As DNA, the CDR3 is TGTGCCAGCAGTTACACTCTCGGGACAGGGGATCAGCCCCAGCATTTT.